The clone carrying this T cell receptor (beta chain) was seen only once. The data originate from a study of shared clonotypes between healthy human individuals. This table comes from immunoSEQ multiplex PCR, and its TCRdb copy is limited to in-frame clones, with some not included. The repertoire consists of about 2 million clones, with approximately 94% occurring once and the leading ten covering 1% to 1.3%. The naive CD8 subset, CD45RO-negative cells positively selected for CCR7, excluded terminally differentiated effector memory CD45RA+ cells. V was shortened by 4 bases and J by 2 bases, with 12 bases between the two germline ends. Germline V gives CDR1 MNHNS, CDR2 SASEGT. The CDR3 spans 14 residues.

The material sequenced was naive CD8+ T cells sorted from blood. The TCR comes from a man younger than 30 in good health. V usage is TRBV6-1 and J usage is TRBJ2-7; D perhaps matches TRBD1 (5 bases). The CDR3 loop reads CASSGKGRAYEQYF. The CDR3 region has the DNA TGTGCCAGCAGTGGAAAGGGGCGAGCCTACGAGCAGTACTTC.